This T cell receptor (beta chain) was recovered during a study of control samples from healthy donors and cancer patients (dated by TCRdb to between 2020 and 2021). The library was prepared using the immunoSEQ multiplex PCR assay. Entries here come from immuneACCESS through TCRdb and include only in-frame sequences with V and J called. Some clones fail to appear in such tables; in the studies checked, an unresolved V gene covers under half of the shortfall, and the cause of the remainder is unknown. Here the sample has about 150,000 clones; about 94% occur a single time. The top ten hold under 2.5% of the sample. A remark on this clone: Its antigen is unknown. There are no base qualities to consult, and no much larger clone falls within one base.

Trimmed from V: 5 bases; trimmed from J: 6 bases; junction bases lacking a gene match: 5. The germline V gene sets CDR1 to SGHVS and CDR2 to FNYEAQ. Measured from the cysteine to the phenylalanine, the CDR3 is 16 residues long. The only DNA kept is the CDR3, 48 bases in frame from the first base. This receptor was identified in a man aged 45-65 years in good health. Input material: blood. The receptor chain draws on TRBV7-6 and TRBJ2-1; 15 bases in between match TRBD2. The DNA sequence is as follows: TGTGCCAGCAGCAAGGGACTAGCGGGAGGATCCAATGAGCAGTTCTTC. Translation gives CASSKGLAGGSNEQFF.